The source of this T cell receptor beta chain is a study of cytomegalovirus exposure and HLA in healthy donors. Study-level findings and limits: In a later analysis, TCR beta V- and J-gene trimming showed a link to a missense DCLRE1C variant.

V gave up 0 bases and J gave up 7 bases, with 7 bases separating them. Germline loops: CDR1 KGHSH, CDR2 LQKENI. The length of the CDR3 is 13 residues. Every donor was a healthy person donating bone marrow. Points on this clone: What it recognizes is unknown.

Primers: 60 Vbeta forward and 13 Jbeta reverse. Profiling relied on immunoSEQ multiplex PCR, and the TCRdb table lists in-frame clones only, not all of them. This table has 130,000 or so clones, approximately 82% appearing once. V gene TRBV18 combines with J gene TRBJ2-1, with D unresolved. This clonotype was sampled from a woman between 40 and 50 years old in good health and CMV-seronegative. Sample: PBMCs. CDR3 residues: CASSPPVSNEQFF. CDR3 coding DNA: TGTGCCAGCTCACCACCGGTGAGTAATGAGCAGTTCTTC.